These 10 T cell receptor beta chains share one sample of origin, sequenced in a study of T cell responses to AZD1222 COVID-19 vaccine. Assay: immunoSEQ multiplex PCR; the TCRdb copy retains only in-frame clones and omits some. The profile shows around 100,000 clones, about 80% of them singletons. This specimen was peripheral blood, taken on day 0 of AZD1222 vaccination. The receptor source for this set is an adult in good health.

The chain uses TRBV19 and TRBJ1-4; 10 bases fit TRBD1. The CDR3 has 16 amino acids. Trimming at V came to 5 bases and at J to 7 bases, leaving 10 bases not matched to a gene. Per germline, CDR1 LNHDA and CDR2 SQIVND (reference sequence). The CDR3 spells CASSPYGTGESEKLFF. DNA of the CDR3: TGTGCCAGTAGTCCATACGGGACAGGGGAAAGTGAAAAACTGTTTTTT.

The chain recombines TRBV7-6 with TRBJ2-1, with 13 nucleotides matching TRBD2. This CDR3 spans 15 amino acids. CDR1 and CDR2 (germline): SGHVS, FNYEAQ. Trimming took 5 bases from V and 6 from J; bases not matched to a gene: 4. In DNA, the CDR3 is TGTGCCAGCAGCACACTAGCGGGAGGGCTCAATGAGCAGTTCTTC. Translation: CASSTLAGGLNEQFF. Filled out from reference TRBV7-6 and TRBJ2-1, the complete variable domain reads GAGVSQSPRYKVTKRGQDVALRCDPISGHVSLYWYRQALGQGPEFLTYFNYEAQQDKSGLPNDRFSAERPEGSISTLTIQRTEQRDSAMYRCASSTLAGGLNEQFFGPGTRLTVL.

This chain uses TRBV5-1 with TRBJ2-7, with D perhaps TRBD2 (6 bases). Trimming shortened V by 4 bases and J by 7 bases, and 15 bases separated the two germline ends. Germline loops: CDR1 SGHRS, CDR2 YFSETQ. The CDR3 has 13 amino acids. CDR3 coding DNA: TGCGCCAGCAGCGGCGGGACCGCGAGGGAGCAGTACTTC. It encodes CASSGGTAREQYF.

The chain couples TRBV5-8 to TRBJ1-4; perhaps TRBD1 as D (5 bases). The CDR3 spans 15 residues. Trimming took 3 bases from V and 7 from J, leaving 16 bases between them. Germline CDR1 and CDR2: SGHTS and YDEGEE. CDR3: CASSSYSGRTEKLFF. CDR3 bases: TGTGCCAGCAGCTCTTATTCAGGGAGGACTGAAAAACTGTTTTTT.

The chain uses TRBV7-8 and TRBJ2-7, with D uncertain. The CDR3 extends over 14 amino acids. The germline CDR1 and CDR2 sequences are SGHVS and FQNEAQ. V lost 0 bases and J 3 bases, leaving 9 bases between the germline ends. The CDR3 protein is CASSLATSSYEQYF. The CDR3 DNA follows: TGTGCCAGCAGCTTAGCGACTTCTAGCTACGAGCAGTACTTC.

Regarding this clone: The same CDR3 also results from other DNA sequences found in this sample. The chain uses TRBV15 and TRBJ1-5; D unresolved. Germline lookup yields CDR1 LNHNV and CDR2 YYDKDF (reference sequence). This CDR3 contains 13 residues. With 0 bases removed from V and 6 bases from J, the gap between germline ends came to 6 bases. The CDR3 nucleotides are TGTGCCACCAGCAGAGATGTGGGTCAGCCCCAGCATTTT. It is translated as CATSRDVGQPQHF.

The chain employs TRBV7-9 and TRBJ1-4; 10 bases match TRBD1. The CDR3 is made up of 16 amino acids. Per the germline V gene, CDR1 is SEHNR and CDR2 is FQNEAQ (reference sequence). J lost 3 bases, V lost 3 bases, and 4 bases had no gene match. The CDR3 nucleotides are TGTGCCAGCAGCTTGGGACAGGGGATATCTAATGAAAAACTGTTTTTT. The encoded protein is CASSLGQGISNEKLFF.

This sequence joins TRBV4-2 and TRBJ2-1, with D unclear. CDR3 size: 13 residues. The germline CDR1 and CDR2 sequences are LGHNA and YNFKEQ. The V and J ends lost 0 bases and 10 bases respectively, with 10 bases between them. Here the CDR3 reads CASSQDKWREQFF. The CDR3 DNA sequence: TGTGCCAGCAGCCAAGATAAGTGGCGGGAGCAGTTCTTC.

The gene calls are TRBV27 and TRBJ1-1; perhaps TRBD1 as D (5 bases). Germline CDR1 MNHEY, CDR2 SMNVEV (reference sequence). The V gene lost 5 bases and the J gene lost 1 base, with 20 bases spanning the gap. This CDR3 has 17 residues. The chain's CDR3 is CASSAQSRQRRNTEAFF. CDR3 coding DNA: TGTGCCAGCAGTGCACAGAGCCGACAGAGGAGGAACACTGAAGCTTTCTTT.

The genes are TRBV5-1 and TRBJ1-2, with TRBD1 identical over 7 bases. Per germline, CDR1 SGHRS and CDR2 YFSETQ. CDR3 size: 15 residues. Trimming at V came to 4 bases and at J to 7 bases, leaving 13 bases not matched to a gene. CDR3 in DNA: TGCGCCAGCAGCCCCGGCCCTGAGGGGGCAGGTGGCTACACCTTC. Amino acids: CASSPGPEGAGGYTF.